Below are 22 T cell receptor beta chains sequenced from a single sample in a study of graft-versus-host responses after intestinal transplantation. Irradiated, violet-dye-labeled stimulator cells, around 200,000 in number, were plated with around 200,000 CFSE-labeled responder cells. Here immunoSEQ multiplex PCR was the method, and the copy in TCRdb shows in-frame clones only, minus some. The table includes approximately 23,000 clones, about 41% detected once. Source: alloreactive CD8+ T cells from a mixed lymphocyte reaction culture, taken before transplantation. Subset indicated: CFSE-low proliferating T cells sorted from roughly six-day pre-transplant mixed lymphocyte reaction (GvH or HvG direction). Every receptor here comes from a human patient who was an organ donor for intestinal transplantation.

The chain joins TRBV6-6 to TRBJ2-5; TRBD2 might be the D (6 bases). Per germline, CDR1 MNHNY and CDR2 SVGAGI (reference sequence). The V gene lost 10 bases and the J gene lost 2 bases, with 14 bases spanning the gap. The CDR3 extends over 13 amino acids. CDR3 region: CANLYRGQETQYF. The CDR3 DNA sequence: TGTGCCAACCTCTACCGGGGGCAAGAGACCCAGTACTTC.

V is TRBV15 and J is TRBJ1-2; D might be TRBD1 (5 bases). The V gene's germline CDR1 is LNHNV and CDR2 YYDKDF (reference sequence). The CDR3 has 14 residues. V was cut by 6 bases and J by 6 bases, with 17 bases left in between. CDR3 amino acids: CATSGRASRDGYTF. The CDR3 region has the DNA TGTGCCACCAGTGGCAGGGCGTCTCGAGATGGCTACACCTTC.

This clone was counted once. V is TRBV6-5 and J is TRBJ1-2; D remains unclear. The length of the CDR3 is 14 residues. The germline V gene has CDR1 MNHEY and CDR2 SVGAGI. Between the trimmed V and J ends, which lost 6 bases and 0 bases, there was a span of 11 bases. The DNA for the CDR3 is TGTGCCAGCAGCTTGACGGCCGCTAACTATGGCTACACCTTC. It yields the protein CASSLTAANYGYTF.

In this sample, this clone turned up a few times. The rearrangement joins TRBV4-1 to TRBJ1-3; D uncertain. There are 14 residues in the CDR3. V lost 1 base, J lost 8 bases, and 12 bases lay in between. CDR1 is MGHRA and CDR2 is YSYEKL in the germline V gene. The CDR3 DNA is TGCGCCAGCAGCCAAGGTTCAAGCGGGTACACCATATATTTT. Translating gives CASSQGSSGYTIYF.

As for this clone: One end of the junction does not line up with germline, which may come from a read error. This chain links TRBV13 with TRBJ2-7; D is unresolved. Per germline, CDR1 PRHDT and CDR2 FYEKMQ (reference sequence). This CDR3 region has 15 residues. The CDR3 region is CASSLGATFSYEQYF. CDR3 coding DNA: TGTGCCAGCAGCCTAGGTGCGACCTTCTCCTACGAGCAGTACTTC.

CDR3 bases: TGTGCCAGCAGTTACTCCTACAGGGCAAGCTCCTACGAGCAGTACTTC. Its translation is CASSYSYRASSYEQYF. The chain employs TRBV6-5 and TRBJ2-7, with a tentative D call TRBD1 (6 bases). V shed 0 bases and J shed 0 bases, with 12 bases lying between them. The CDR3 is 16 amino acids. Per germline, CDR1 MNHEY and CDR2 SVGAGI.

The CDR3 here is CASRNLRTGRGTDTQYF. DNA for the CDR3: TGTGCCAGCCGGAACCTTCGAACAGGGAGAGGCACAGATACGCAGTATTTT. The chain employs TRBV28 and TRBJ2-3; maybe TRBD1 (6 bases). The germline CDR1 and CDR2 sequences are MDHEN and SYDVKM. V was cut by 8 bases and J by 1 base, with 22 bases left in between. This CDR3 is built from 17 residues.

V gene TRBV11-3 combines with J gene TRBJ2-4; D possibly corresponds to TRBD1 (6 bases). Germline-derived CDR1 and CDR2 are SGHNT and YENEEA. This CDR3 is built from 15 residues. V lost 5 bases and J 0 bases, leaving 11 bases between the germline ends. The CDR3 DNA is TGTGCCAGCAGCCTGGGACACTTAGCCAAAAACATTCAGTACTTC. Translated, it gives CASSLGHLAKNIQYF.

This chain links TRBV9 with TRBJ2-7; the match to TRBD2 covers 8 bases. Per the germline V gene, CDR1 is SGDLS and CDR2 is YYNGEE. The V segment lost 4 bases and the J segment 5 bases; nucleotides outside the gene matches: 11. This CDR3 is built from 15 residues. In DNA, the CDR3 is TGTGCCAGCAGCCTTGGTTGGGCGGGAGGTAACGAGCAGTACTTC. Protein product: CASSLGWAGGNEQYF.

The chain carries TRBV7-9 and TRBJ1-1; D gene ambiguous. This CDR3 region has 16 residues. Trimming took 1 base from V and 6 from J, leaving 18 bases between them. Looked up from germline, CDR1 is SEHNR and CDR2 is FQNEAQ (reference sequence). The CDR3 reads CASSLGHLGFIAEAFF. The CDR3 coding sequence is TGTGCCAGCAGCTTAGGTCACCTTGGGTTTATAGCTGAAGCTTTCTTT.

This clone was observed a few times. V is TRBV21-1 and J is TRBJ2-7; TRBD2 is the table's D call and was not checked against the DNA. TRBV21-1 is labeled a pseudogene. This CDR3 has 14 residues. As DNA, the CDR3 is TGTGCCAGCAGCAAGCGGGAGGGCCCCTACGAGCAGTACTTC. Protein product: CASSKREGPYEQYF.

This clone came up a few times. J is TRBJ2-5 and V is TRBV4-1; 7 bases match TRBD2. Judging by the DNA end, TRBJ2-7 fits better; the J call may be wrong. This CDR3 is built from 17 residues. Germline V gene lookup returns CDR1 MGHRA and CDR2 YSYEKL. The CDR3 region is CASSQEVGGGGPYEQYF. DNA for the CDR3: TGCGCCAGCAGCCAAGAGGTGGGGGGGGGTGGTCCATACGAGCAGTACTTC.

The rearrangement uses TRBV11-3 and TRBJ1-1; 7 nucleotides match TRBD1. The ends lost 5 bases at V and 7 bases at J; junction bases unmatched: 4. Germline assignment: CDR1 SGHNT and CDR2 YENEEA. The CDR3 spans 12 residues. CDR3 DNA: TGTGCCAGCAGCCTCGGGACAGTTGAAGCTTTCTTT. Its translation: CASSLGTVEAFF.

The chain uses TRBV23-1 and TRBJ2-2; the match to TRBD2 covers 12 bases. TRBV23-1 has ORF status, its function being uncertain. V was pared by 3 bases and J by 13 bases, with 21 bases of the junction left unmatched. This CDR3 comprises 19 residues. The CDR3 region has the DNA TGCGCCAGCAGTCATGACCCCGGCGAGGCTAGCGGGAGGGCCTCCGGGCTGTTTTTT. This gives the protein CASSHDPGEASGRASGLFF.

The chain carries TRBV21-1 and TRBJ2-7; TRBD2 reflects the table's D call only, with no check against the DNA. TRBV21-1 represents a pseudogene. The CDR3 extends over 13 amino acids. This CDR3 reads CASSKVEGNEQYF. The CDR3 DNA reads as TGTGCCAGCAGCAAAGTAGAGGGTAACGAGCAGTACTTC.

J is TRBJ2-3 and V is TRBV28; perhaps TRBD2 as D (6 bases). The germline V gene has CDR1 MDHEN and CDR2 SYDVKM. V was clipped by 7 bases and J by 0 bases, with 14 bases between them. CDR3 length: 15 amino acids. DNA of the CDR3: TGTGCCAGCAATCGGGGGTCCTCTAGCACAGATACGCAGTATTTT. It yields the protein CASNRGSSSTDTQYF.

The chain employs TRBV6-5 and TRBJ1-2; no reliable D call. V was trimmed by 6 bases and J by 6 bases, leaving 17 bases between them. The CDR3 has 14 residues. Germline CDR1 reads MNHEY; CDR2 reads SVGAGI. CDR3 in amino acids: CASRHNPGGHGYTF. The CDR3 DNA sequence: TGTGCCAGCAGACATAATCCAGGAGGCCATGGCTACACCTTC.

This clone was observed a few times. The chain has TRBV7-3 and TRBJ2-1; D may be TRBD2 (6 bases). V was clipped by 6 bases and J by 2 bases, with 17 bases between them. The length of the CDR3 is 16 residues. CDR1 is SGHTA, CDR2 FQGTGA, per germline. Written as DNA, the CDR3 is TGTGCCAGCAGGGATATCCGGGACTCTACCTACAATGAGCAGTTCTTC. Translating it yields CASRDIRDSTYNEQFF.

The rearrangement uses TRBV6-6 and TRBJ2-7; the match to TRBD1 covers 9 bases. The J segment lost 7 bases and the V segment lost 6 bases, leaving 10 bases of the junction unmatched. The germline gives CDR1 MNHNY, CDR2 SVGAGI (reference sequence). This CDR3 has 14 residues. This chain's CDR3 is CASSLPGQGFEQYF. The CDR3 bases are TGTGCCAGCAGCCTACCTGGACAGGGGTTTGAGCAGTACTTC.

In its sample, this clone ranks as medium-sized. The chain employs TRBV11-2 and TRBJ1-4; D uncertain. The CDR3 has 14 residues. The germline CDR1 and CDR2 sequences are SGHAT and FQNNGV. V dropped 1 base and J dropped 7 bases, with 10 bases sitting between them. CDR3 sequence: CASSLGQFREKLFF. The CDR3 DNA follows: TGTGCCAGCAGCTTAGGCCAGTTCCGTGAAAAACTGTTTTTT.

This clone was counted a few times. J is TRBJ1-5 and V is TRBV6-1; 9 nucleotides match TRBD1. In germline, CDR1 is MNHNS, CDR2 SASEGT. The CDR3 consists of 19 residues. The V segment lost 4 bases and the J segment 0 bases; nucleotides outside the gene matches: 13. In DNA form, the CDR3 reads TGTGCCAGCAGTGTCCGGGACAGGGCCGACTTACTTAGCAATCAGCCCCAGCATTTT. This translates into CASSVRDRADLLSNQPQHF.

This clone came up a few times. The chain links TRBV6-1 to TRBJ2-7; D call uncertain. This CDR3 is built from 14 residues. Germline CDR1 reads MNHNS; CDR2 reads SASEGT. Trimming cost V 8 bases and J 2 bases, with 16 bases left between them. CDR3 bases: TGTGCCAGCCACCAATCGCCGGCAACCTACGAGCAGTACTTC. Protein product: CASHQSPATYEQYF.